The 29 T cell receptor beta chains below all came from one sample that was sequenced in a study of tumor and adjacent non-tumor tissue in lung cancer. The template was RNA from unsorted bulk tissue. A modified ARM-PCR protocol with three rounds of nested PCR amplified TCRbeta. MiXCR, run by TCRdb on the multiplex PCR reads, gives a single entry per CDR3 protein. This table has fewer than 120,000 distinct CDR3 sequences, about 87% appearing once. The material sequenced was lung tumor tissue. The source of these receptors is a man aged 65 to 85 with non-small cell lung cancer.

In the case of this clonotype: The CDR3 end shows no conserved phenylalanine or tryptophan, and so a read error is likely. J is TRBJ2-1 and V is TRBV4-3, with 8 bases that match TRBD2. Germline V gene data show CDR1 as LGHNA and CDR2 as YSLEER. This CDR3 has 17 amino acids. CDR3 DNA sequence: TGCGCCGGCAGCCAAGATCCAGCGGGAGCTGAATACAATGAGCAGTTCCTC. It yields the protein CAGSQDPAGAEYNEQFL.

With regard to this clonotype: This likely comes from a read error, as the CDR3 has no conserved phenylalanine or tryptophan at its end. The chain is built from TRBV5-4 and TRBJ2-5, with D maybe TRBD1 (6 bases). The CDR3 consists of 16 residues. Germline CDR1 is SGHNT and CDR2 is YYREEE (reference sequence). The CDR3 region has the DNA TGTGCCAACAGCCTTCTCAAGGGGGTAACGAGAGAGACCCAGTACTCC. Encoded protein: CANSLLKGVTRETQYS.

A note on this clonotype: The CDR3 does not close with the conserved phenylalanine or tryptophan, likely indicating a read error. V usage is TRBV5-6 and J usage is TRBJ2-7, with D possibly matching TRBD2 (6 bases). In germline, CDR1 is SGHDT, CDR2 YYEEEE. The CDR3 extends over 14 amino acids. With 7 bases removed from V and 4 bases from J, the gap between germline ends came to 18 bases. The CDR3 reads CASGGLGLPYEQYI. In nucleotides, the CDR3 is TGTGCCAGCGGCGGACTGGGACTTCCATACGAGCAGTACATC.

Turning to this clonotype: One end of the junction does not line up with germline, which may come from a read error. J is TRBJ2-4 and V is TRBV6-6, with a weak D call TRBD2 (5 bases). CDR3 length: 12 residues. Germline-derived CDR1 and CDR2 are MNHNY and SVGAGI (reference sequence). The CDR3 loop reads CASRATKSIQYF. DNA for the CDR3: TGTGCCAGCAGAGCGACTAAAAGCATCCAGTATTTC.

A word on this clonotype: One end of the junction does not line up with germline, which may come from a read error. This chain links TRBV6-2 or TRBV6-3 with TRBJ2-1; no firm D call. Germline V gives CDR1 MNHEY, CDR2 SVGEGT. The CDR3 contains 14 residues. The CDR3 reads CASSYGQEYNEQLF. For the CDR3, the DNA is TGTGCCAGCAGTTACGGTCAGGAGTACAATGAACAGTTATTC.

The V gene is TRBV6-1, the J gene TRBJ1-5, with a weak D call TRBD1 (5 bases). The CDR3 extends over 16 amino acids. Deletions cut 1 base from V and 7 bases from J, with 17 bases between. Per germline, CDR1 MNHNS and CDR2 SASEGT. The CDR3 sequence is CASSEGRGTVDQPQHF. The CDR3 DNA follows: TGTGCCAGCAGTGAAGGTAGAGGGACCGTAGACCAGCCCCAGCATTTT.

In regard to this clonotype: An end of the junction does not agree with germline; a read error may underlie this. V gene TRBV5-1 combines with J gene TRBJ1-2, with a tentative D call TRBD1 (5 bases). Germline loops: CDR1 SGHRS, CDR2 YFSETQ. CDR3 length: 13 residues. CDR3 in amino acids: CASRFQGNYGYTF. In DNA form, the CDR3 reads TGCGCCAGCCGCTTCCAGGGTAACTATGGTTACACCTTC.

This clonotype was seen once. This chain links TRBV7-9 with TRBJ1-1; no definite D call. Trimming left V 3 bases short and J 9 bases short, with 17 bases between. The germline gives CDR1 SEHNR, CDR2 FQNEAQ (reference sequence). There are 14 residues in the CDR3. The chain's CDR3 is CASSFSIMGDKAFF. CDR3 sequence (DNA): TGTGCCAGCAGCTTTAGTATCATGGGCGATAAAGCTTTCTTT.

In regard to this clonotype: In this CDR3 the conserved last residue, phenylalanine or tryptophan, is missing, so a read error is likely. The chain joins TRBV11-3 to TRBJ1-1; 7 bases align to TRBD1. In germline, CDR1 is SGHNT, CDR2 YENEEA. The CDR3 loop spans 16 amino acids. Germline trimming cut 8 bases from V and 0 bases from J; bases unmatched to any gene: 12. The CDR3 region is CASVLKTGWMNTEAFL. The CDR3 DNA follows: TGTGCCAGCGTCTTAAAGACAGGGTGGATGAACACTGAAGCTTTCCTT.

As for this clonotype: The junction shows a germline mismatch at one end, possibly a read error. The CDR3 reads CVSSQEFGTDASTDTQYF. In nucleotides, the CDR3 is TGCGTCAGCAGCCAAGAATTCGGCACCGACGCAAGTACAGATACGCAGTATTTT. This chain uses TRBV4-1 with TRBJ2-3; D remains unclear. The CDR3 is 18 amino acids. CDR1 and CDR2 (germline): MGHRA, YSYEKL.

This clonotype was seen a single time. The CDR3 coding sequence is TGTACGAGCAGTTTTCCCAGGGGCTATGGCTACACCTTC. Residues: CTSSFPRGYGYTF. The chain employs TRBV12-3 or TRBV12-4 and TRBJ1-2, with D maybe TRBD1 (6 bases). CDR3 length equals 13 residues.

This clonotype was seen a single time. A read error may account for a junction end that differs from germline. The rearrangement joins TRBV28 to TRBJ2-7; perhaps TRBD2 as D (5 bases). From germline, CDR1 is MDHEN and CDR2 SYDVKM. The CDR3 spans 15 residues. CDR3 loop: CASTNPGVVSYEQHF. The CDR3 nucleotides are TGTGCCAGCACAAACCCCGGGGTTGTCTCCTACGAGCAACACTTC.

Concerning this clonotype: The junction departs from the called germline gene at one end, perhaps through a read error. Written as DNA, the CDR3 is TGTGTCAGCAATAGAGGCGGTCACAATGAACAGTTCTTC. The encoded protein is CVSNRGGHNEQFF. This chain links TRBV6-2 or TRBV6-3 with TRBJ2-1; D gene ambiguous. Germline assignment: CDR1 MNHEY and CDR2 SVGEGT. This CDR3 spans 13 amino acids.

The rearrangement uses TRBV10-3 and TRBJ1-1; a possible D gene is TRBD1 (6 bases). This CDR3 is built from 13 residues. Deletions cut 11 bases from V and 0 bases from J, with 13 bases between. Germline assignment: CDR1 ENHRY and CDR2 SYGVKD. DNA of the CDR3: TGTGCCTCAAGGGACACAATGAACACTGAAGCTTTCTTT. Its translation: CASRDTMNTEAFF.

Points on this clonotype: In this CDR3 the conserved last residue, phenylalanine or tryptophan, is missing, so a read error is likely. No DNA is shown, since the ends of the CDR3 on it are uncertain; the CDR3 is the one TCRdb lists. The V and J genes are TRBV11-2 and TRBJ2-7; the table's D call, TRBD1, has no DNA check behind it. The CDR3 region is 16 residues in length, termini included. The germline V gene has CDR1 SGHAT and CDR2 FQNNGV. The CDR3: CASSPPAGTPTYELYL.

As concerns this clonotype: A junction end diverges from the germline sequence, so it may reflect a read error. The genes are TRBV12-3 or TRBV12-4 and TRBJ2-7, with D maybe TRBD2 (5 bases). The CDR3 has 13 residues. For the CDR3, the DNA is TGTGCCTGCAGTACCACGGACTCTTACGAGCAGTACTTC. Residues: CACSTTDSYEQYF.

This rearrangement joins TRBV25-1 to TRBJ1-5, with 8 bases that match TRBD1. V dropped 9 bases and J dropped 4; count of bases not matched to a gene: 5. The CDR3 length is 13 residues. The germline CDR1 and CDR2 sequences are MGHDK and SYGVNS. The CDR3 loop reads CASTNRGNQPQHF. The DNA of the CDR3 is TGTGCCAGTACCAACAGGGGGAATCAGCCCCAGCATTTT.

As regards this clonotype: The junction differs from germline at one of its ends, possibly a read error. The V call is TRBV6-1, the J call TRBJ1-1; D gene ambiguous. The CDR3 extends over 14 amino acids. Germline V gene data show CDR1 as MNHNS and CDR2 as SASEGT. The CDR3 here is CANSKRNGHTDAFF. For the CDR3, the DNA is TGTGCCAACAGTAAAAGGAACGGGCACACCGATGCTTTCTTT.

Turning to this clonotype: A much larger clone lies one base from this, so it may be a read error. In DNA, the CDR3 is TGTGCCAGCAGCTTATCAAGTCCAAATACGCAGTATTTT. Translating gives CASSLSSPNTQYF. J is TRBJ2-3 and V is TRBV7-9; no definite D call. The CDR3 contains 13 residues. The ends were cut back, 2 bases at V and 7 bases at J, with 10 bases in the middle. Germline V gene lookup returns CDR1 SEHNR and CDR2 FQNEAQ (reference sequence).

On this clonotype: The junction does not match germline at one end; this may be a read error. The V and J genes are TRBV4-3 and TRBJ2-7; the D is unclear. Germline CDR1 and CDR2: LGHNA and YSLEER. The CDR3 sequence is 14 residues long. CDR3 coding DNA: TGCGCCAGCAGCCAATGGGCTAGTTTCTACGAGCAGTATTTC. Translated: CASSQWASFYEQYF.

Concerning this clonotype itself: The junction departs from germline at one end; a sequencing error may be responsible. This sequence joins TRBV13 and TRBJ2-2; D is unclear. The CDR3 consists of 13 residues. Germline V gives CDR1 PRHDT, CDR2 FYEKMQ (reference sequence). The CDR3 nucleotides read TGTGCCAGTAGCTCCGGATTTACCGGGGAGCTGTTTTTT. This gives the protein CASSSGFTGELFF.

This clonotype was counted at least ten times. J is TRBJ2-1 and V is TRBV24-1; 9 bases match TRBD1. The CDR3 covers 13 residues. V was clipped by 9 bases and J by 5 bases; unmatched bases: 4. Germline V gene lookup returns CDR1 KGHDR and CDR2 SFDVKD. The CDR3 loop reads CATSGQGNNEQFF. CDR3 bases: TGTGCCACCTCAGGACAGGGGAACAATGAGCAGTTCTTC.

Remarks on this clonotype: One junction end disagrees with the germline gene, perhaps due to a read error. This chain connects TRBV12-3 or TRBV12-4 to TRBJ2-3; D is unclear. This CDR3 is 15 amino acids long. The CDR3 DNA reads TGTGCCAGCAGTTTTGCCAGAAGTATCACAGATACGCGGTATTTT. As protein: CASSFARSITDTRYF.

V usage is TRBV4-3 and J usage is TRBJ2-1; 8 nucleotides match TRBD2. The CDR3 is 15 residues long. With 5 bases clipped from V and 7 bases from J, the junction kept 10 bases outside the gene matches. Per germline, CDR1 LGHNA and CDR2 YSLEER. The CDR3 loop is CASSYLPGLVNEQFF. In DNA form, the CDR3 reads TGCGCCAGCAGCTACCTTCCGGGACTAGTAAATGAGCAGTTCTTC.

In regard to this clonotype: An end of the junction does not agree with germline; a read error may underlie this. The chain has TRBV6-5 and TRBJ1-6; TRBD1 might be the D (5 bases). CDR1 is MNHEY, CDR2 SVGAGI, per germline. This CDR3 is 14 amino acids long. The CDR3 region is CASCYSIGGSLLHF. The CDR3, as DNA: TGTGCCAGCTGTTACTCGATTGGGGGTTCACTCCTCCACTTT.

Points on this clonotype: One end of the junction is discordant with germline, which a read error may explain. The CDR3 DNA is TGTGCTAGCAGTATAGGACAGCCGGTTACTTACCACAATGAGCAGTTCTTC. Amino acids: CASSIGQPVTYHNEQFF. The chain combines TRBV12-3 or TRBV12-4 with TRBJ2-1, with D maybe TRBD1 (6 bases). This CDR3 region has 17 residues.

A remark on this clonotype: The junction departs from the called germline gene at one end, perhaps through a read error. The CDR3 bases are TGTGTCAGCAGCCAAGTTATTGGGGGCACTGAAGTTTTCTTT. Translated, it gives CVSSQVIGGTEVFF. V is TRBV4-2 and J is TRBJ1-1; possible D gene TRBD1, 6 bases. The CDR3 loop spans 14 amino acids. Per the germline V gene, CDR1 is LGHNA and CDR2 is YNFKEQ.

With respect to this clonotype: This may stem from a read error, because a much larger clone lies one nucleotide away. This sequence joins TRBV28 and TRBJ1-4, with no clear D. CDR1 is MDHEN and CDR2 is SYDVKM in the germline V gene. The length of the CDR3 is 15 residues. The CDR3 DNA follows: TGTGCCAGCAGTCCCTGGTCCCTAACTAATGAAAAACTGCTTTTT. Its protein is CASSPWSLTNEKLLF.

This clonotype occurred a few times. The rearrangement links TRBV29-1 to TRBJ2-7, with D perhaps matching TRBD2 (5 bases). This CDR3 has 14 amino acids. Germline V gene data show CDR1 as SQVTM and CDR2 as ANQGSEA. Trimming removed 8 bases from V and 3 bases from J, with 20 bases in between. The CDR3 sequence is CSILRAGGIYEQYF. The DNA for the CDR3 is TGCAGCATTTTGAGGGCAGGAGGAATCTACGAGCAGTACTTC.